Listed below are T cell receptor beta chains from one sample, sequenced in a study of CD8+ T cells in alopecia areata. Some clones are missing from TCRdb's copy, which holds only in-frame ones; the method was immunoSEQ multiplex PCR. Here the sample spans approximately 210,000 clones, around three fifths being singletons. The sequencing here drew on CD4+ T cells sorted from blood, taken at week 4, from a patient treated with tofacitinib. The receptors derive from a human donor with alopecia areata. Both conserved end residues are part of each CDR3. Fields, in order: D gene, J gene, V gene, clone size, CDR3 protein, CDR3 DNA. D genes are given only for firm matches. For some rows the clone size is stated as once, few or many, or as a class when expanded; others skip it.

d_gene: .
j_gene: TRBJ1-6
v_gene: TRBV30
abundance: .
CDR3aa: CAWSAAGPGSPLHF
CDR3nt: TGTGCCTGGAGTGCGGCAGGCCCGGGTTCACCCCTCCACTTT

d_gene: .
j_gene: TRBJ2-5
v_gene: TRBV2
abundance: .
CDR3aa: CASRKDSQETQYF
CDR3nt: TGTGCCAGCAGAAAGGACAGCCAAGAGACCCAGTACTTC

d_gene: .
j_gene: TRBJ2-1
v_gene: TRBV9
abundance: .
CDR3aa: CASSVGRLSYNEQFF
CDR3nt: TGTGCCAGCAGCGTTGGCAGGCTTTCCTACAATGAGCAGTTCTTC

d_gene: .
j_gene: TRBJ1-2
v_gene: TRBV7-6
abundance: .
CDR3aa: CASSFGAADYGYTF
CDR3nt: TGTGCCAGCAGCTTTGGGGCCGCGGACTATGGCTACACCTTC

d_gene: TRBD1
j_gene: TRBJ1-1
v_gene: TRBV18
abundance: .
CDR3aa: CASSPSTGQAFF
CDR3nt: TGTGCCAGCTCACCATCTACGGGACAGGCTTTCTTT

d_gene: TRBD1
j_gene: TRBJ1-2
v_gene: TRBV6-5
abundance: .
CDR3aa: CASSYSWDSNYGYTF
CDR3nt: TGTGCCAGCAGTTACTCCTGGGACAGTAACTATGGCTACACCTTC

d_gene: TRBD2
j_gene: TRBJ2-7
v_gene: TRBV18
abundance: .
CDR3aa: CASSPGGITYEQYF
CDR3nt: TGTGCCAGCTCACCGGGAGGGATAACCTACGAGCAGTACTTC

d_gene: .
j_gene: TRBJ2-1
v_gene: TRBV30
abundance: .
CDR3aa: CAWTRELSYNEQFF
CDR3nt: TGTGCCTGGACCAGGGAACTCTCCTACAATGAGCAGTTCTTC

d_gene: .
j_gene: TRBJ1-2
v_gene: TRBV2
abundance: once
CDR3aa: CASSLTQGHGYTF
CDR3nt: TGTGCCAGCAGCTTAACTCAGGGCCATGGCTACACCTTC

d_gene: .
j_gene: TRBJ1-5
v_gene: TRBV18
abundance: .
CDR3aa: CASSPSGDQPQHF
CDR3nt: TGTGCCAGCTCACCGAGCGGGGATCAGCCCCAGCATTTT

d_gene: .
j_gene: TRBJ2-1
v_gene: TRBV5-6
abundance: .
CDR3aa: CASSRVVTGGDNEQFF
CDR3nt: TGTGCCAGCAGCCGAGTAGTAACGGGGGGCGATAATGAGCAGTTCTTC

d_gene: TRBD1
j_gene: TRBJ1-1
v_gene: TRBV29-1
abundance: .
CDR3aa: CSVENRGRNTEAFF
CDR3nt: TGCAGCGTGGAAAACAGGGGGAGAAACACTGAAGCTTTCTTT

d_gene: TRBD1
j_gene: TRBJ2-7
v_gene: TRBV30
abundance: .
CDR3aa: CAWTPTGYYEQYF
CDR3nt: TGTGCCTGGACCCCGACAGGGTACTACGAGCAGTACTTC

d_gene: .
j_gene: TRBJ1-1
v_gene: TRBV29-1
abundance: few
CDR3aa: CSVERQPNTEAFF
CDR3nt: TGCAGCGTTGAGCGGCAGCCCAACACTGAAGCTTTCTTT

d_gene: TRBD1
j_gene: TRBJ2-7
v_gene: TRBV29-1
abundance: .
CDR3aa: CSVEGQGAREQYF
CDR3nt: TGCAGCGTTGAGGGACAGGGGGCGCGGGAGCAGTACTTC

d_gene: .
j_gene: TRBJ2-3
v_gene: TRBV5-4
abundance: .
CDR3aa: CASSLWSDTQYF
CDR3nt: TGTGCCAGCAGCTTGTGGTCAGATACGCAGTATTTT

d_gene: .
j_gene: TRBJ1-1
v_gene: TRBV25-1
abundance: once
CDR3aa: CASSERTNTEAFF
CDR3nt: TGTGCCAGCAGTGAGCGAACGAACACTGAAGCTTTCTTT

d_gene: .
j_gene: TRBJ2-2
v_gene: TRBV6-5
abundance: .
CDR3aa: CASSYWGGGTTGELFF
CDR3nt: TGTGCCAGCAGTTATTGGGGCGGCGGGACCACCGGGGAGCTGTTTTTT

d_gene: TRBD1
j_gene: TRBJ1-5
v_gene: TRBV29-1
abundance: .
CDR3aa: CSGGQGGNQPQHF
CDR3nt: TGCAGCGGTGGACAGGGTGGCAATCAGCCCCAGCATTTT

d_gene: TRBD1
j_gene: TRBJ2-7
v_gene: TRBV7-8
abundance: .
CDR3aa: CASSLVGMGTGDYEQYF
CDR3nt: TGTGCCAGCAGCTTAGTAGGTATGGGGACAGGGGACTACGAGCAGTACTTC

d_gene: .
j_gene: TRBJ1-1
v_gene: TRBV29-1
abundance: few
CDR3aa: CSVGIGGVIRAEAFF
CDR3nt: TGCAGCGTTGGCATCGGGGGGGTCATAAGGGCTGAAGCTTTCTTT

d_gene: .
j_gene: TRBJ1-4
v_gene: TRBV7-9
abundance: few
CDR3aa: CASSLGTAVNEKLFF
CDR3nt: TGTGCCAGCAGCTTAGGGACGGCGGTTAATGAAAAACTGTTTTTT

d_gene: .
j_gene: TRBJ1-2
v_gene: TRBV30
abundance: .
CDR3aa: CAWGGYTF
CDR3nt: TGTGCCTGGGGCGGCTACACCTTC

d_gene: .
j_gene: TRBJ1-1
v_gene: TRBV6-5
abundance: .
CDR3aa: CASSLQGVGTEAFF
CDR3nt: TGTGCCAGCAGTCTGCAGGGAGTGGGCACTGAAGCTTTCTTT

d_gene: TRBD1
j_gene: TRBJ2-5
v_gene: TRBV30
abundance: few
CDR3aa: CAWSGPGTAQETQYF
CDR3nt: TGTGCCTGGAGTGGACCGGGGACAGCCCAAGAGACCCAGTACTTC

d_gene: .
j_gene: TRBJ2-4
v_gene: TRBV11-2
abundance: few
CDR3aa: CASSFLGAKNIQYF
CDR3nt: TGTGCCAGCAGCTTTTTGGGCGCCAAAAACATTCAGTACTTC

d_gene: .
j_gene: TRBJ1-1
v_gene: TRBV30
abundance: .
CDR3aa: CAWSTAGRIYRAFF
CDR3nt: TGTGCCTGGAGTACAGCGGGCCGGATTTATCGAGCTTTCTTT

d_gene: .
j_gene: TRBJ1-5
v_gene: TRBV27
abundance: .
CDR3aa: CASRLGGPSNQPQHF
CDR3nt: TGTGCCAGCAGATTGGGCGGTCCTAGCAATCAGCCCCAGCATTTT

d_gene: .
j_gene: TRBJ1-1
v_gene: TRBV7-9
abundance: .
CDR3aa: CASSLLGGNTEAFF
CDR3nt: TGTGCCAGCAGCTTATTAGGGGGGAACACTGAAGCTTTCTTT

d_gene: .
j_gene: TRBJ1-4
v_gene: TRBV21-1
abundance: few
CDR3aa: CARYRGKLFF
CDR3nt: TGTGCCAGATACAGAGGAAAACTGTTTTTT

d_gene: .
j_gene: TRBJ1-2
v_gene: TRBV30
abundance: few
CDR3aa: CAWRMKGDYGYTF
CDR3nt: TGTGCCTGGAGGATGAAGGGTGATTATGGCTACACCTTC

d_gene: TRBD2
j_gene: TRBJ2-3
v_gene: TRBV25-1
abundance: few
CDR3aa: CASSDSGGTTDTQYF
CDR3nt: TGTGCCAGCAGTGATAGCGGGGGGACCACAGATACGCAGTATTTT

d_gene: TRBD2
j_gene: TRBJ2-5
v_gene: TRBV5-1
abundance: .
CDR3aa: CASSPTSGGPRETQYF
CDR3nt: TGCGCCAGCAGCCCGACTAGCGGGGGTCCTCGAGAGACCCAGTACTTC

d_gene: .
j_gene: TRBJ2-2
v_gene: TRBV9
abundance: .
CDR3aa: CASSVKGNTGELFF
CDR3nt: TGTGCCAGCAGCGTAAAAGGGAACACCGGGGAGCTGTTTTTT

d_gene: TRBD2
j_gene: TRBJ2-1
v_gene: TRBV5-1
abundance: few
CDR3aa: CASSLRTSNEQFF
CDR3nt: TGCGCCAGCAGCCTTCGGACTAGCAATGAGCAGTTCTTC

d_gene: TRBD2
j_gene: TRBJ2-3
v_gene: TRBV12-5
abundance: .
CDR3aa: CASGRGGTDTQYF
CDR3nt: TGTGCTAGTGGCCGGGGGGGCACAGATACGCAGTATTTT

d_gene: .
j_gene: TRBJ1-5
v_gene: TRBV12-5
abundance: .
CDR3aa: CASGRTDPNQPQHF
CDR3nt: TGTGCTAGTGGGAGGACGGACCCGAATCAGCCCCAGCATTTT

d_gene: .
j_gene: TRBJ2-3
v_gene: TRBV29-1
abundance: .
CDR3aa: CSVVPRGDTDTQYF
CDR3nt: TGCAGCGTTGTTCCCAGGGGAGATACAGATACGCAGTATTTT

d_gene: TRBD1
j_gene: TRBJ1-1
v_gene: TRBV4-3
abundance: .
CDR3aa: CASSPRAGGDTEAFF
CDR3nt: TGCGCCAGCAGCCCACGGGCAGGGGGAGACACTGAAGCTTTCTTT

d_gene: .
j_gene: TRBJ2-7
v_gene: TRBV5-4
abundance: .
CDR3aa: CASSLPGSTGGQYF
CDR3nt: TGTGCCAGCAGCTTACCTGGTAGTACCGGGGGGCAGTACTTC

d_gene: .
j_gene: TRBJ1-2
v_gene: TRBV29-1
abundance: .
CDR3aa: CSVGYVYGYTF
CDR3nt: TGCAGCGTGGGTTATGTTTATGGCTACACCTTC

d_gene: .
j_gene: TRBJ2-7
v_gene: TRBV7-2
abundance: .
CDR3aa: CASSPTGTSASEQYF
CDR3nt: TGTGCCAGCAGCCCTACAGGAACATCAGCTTCCGAGCAGTACTTC

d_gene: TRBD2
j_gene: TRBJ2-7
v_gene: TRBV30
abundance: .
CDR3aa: CAWSVSGGAPEQYF
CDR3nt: TGTGCCTGGAGTGTTAGCGGGGGGGCCCCCGAGCAGTACTTC

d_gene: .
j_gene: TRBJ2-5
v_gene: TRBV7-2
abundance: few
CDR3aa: CASSLIGQETQYF
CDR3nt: TGTGCCAGCAGCTTAATAGGGCAAGAGACCCAGTACTTC

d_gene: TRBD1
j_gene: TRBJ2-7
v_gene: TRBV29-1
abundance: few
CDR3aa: CSVRQGAGEQYF
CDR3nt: TGCAGCGTTAGACAGGGGGCTGGGGAGCAGTACTTC